This record looks at one T cell receptor beta chain sequence and its context. The data derive from a study of CDR3 diversity in severe acne. TCRdb ran MiXCR on the PCR reads and lists one entry per CDR3 protein. The sample carries roughly 100,000 distinct CDR3 sequences, about half recorded once. This TCR was recovered from a male donor with acne. Sequenced: blood.

The CDR3 reads CSARDYPTQYQETQYF. The CDR3, as DNA: TGCAGCGCACGTGACTACCCAACTCAGTACCAAGAGACCCAGTACTTC. The chain recombines TRBV20-1 with TRBJ2-5; a possible D gene is TRBD2 (5 bases). There are 16 residues in the CDR3. From germline, CDR1 is DFQATT and CDR2 SNEGSKA (reference sequence).